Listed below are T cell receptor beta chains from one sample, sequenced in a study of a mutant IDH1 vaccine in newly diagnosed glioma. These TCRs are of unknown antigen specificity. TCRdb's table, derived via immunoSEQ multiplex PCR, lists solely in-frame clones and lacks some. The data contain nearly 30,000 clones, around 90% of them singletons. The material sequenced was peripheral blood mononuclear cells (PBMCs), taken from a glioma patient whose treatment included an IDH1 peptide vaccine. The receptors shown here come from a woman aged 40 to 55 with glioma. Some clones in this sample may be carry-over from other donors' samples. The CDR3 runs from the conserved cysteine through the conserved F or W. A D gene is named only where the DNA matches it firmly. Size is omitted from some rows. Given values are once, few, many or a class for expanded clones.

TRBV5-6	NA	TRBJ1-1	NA	TGTGCCAGCAGCTTAGGACGGATTGAAGCTTTCTTT	CASSLGRIEAFF
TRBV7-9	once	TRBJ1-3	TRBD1	TGTGCCAGCAGCTTAGTTGACAGGGAGGGAAACACCATATATTTT	CASSLVDREGNTIYF
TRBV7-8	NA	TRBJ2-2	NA	TGTGCCAGCAGCTTGCAGGGTACCGGGGAGCTGTTTTTT	CASSLQGTGELFF
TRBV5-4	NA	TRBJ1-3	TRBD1	TGTGCCAGCAGCACTACTGCCGGGACAGGGAACACCATATATTTT	CASSTTAGTGNTIYF
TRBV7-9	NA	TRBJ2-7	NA	TGTGCCAGCAGCTTAGTAGGGATCGCCTACGAGCAGTACTTC	CASSLVGIAYEQYF
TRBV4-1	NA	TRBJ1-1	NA	TGCGCCAGCAGCCAATTGACAGTGGGCACTGAAGCTTTCTTT	CASSQLTVGTEAFF
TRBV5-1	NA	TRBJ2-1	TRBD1	TGCGCCAGCAGCTTAAATCTCGGGACAGCCAATGAGCAGTTCTTC	CASSLNLGTANEQFF
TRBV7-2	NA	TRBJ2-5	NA	TGTGCCAGCAGCTTCTCTCGCAGTGAGACCCAGTACTTC	CASSFSRSETQYF
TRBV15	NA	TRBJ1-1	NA	TGTGCCACCAGCCTAGAGGGCAGGTACACTGAAGCTTTCTTT	CATSLEGRYTEAFF
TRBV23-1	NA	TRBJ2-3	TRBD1	TGCGCCAGCAGTCAATGGGACAGGCAGTATTTT	CASSQWDRQYF
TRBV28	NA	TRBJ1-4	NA	TGTGCCAGCAGTTTCAGCAGAACGCAGGGGGAAAAACTGTTTTTT	CASSFSRTQGEKLFF
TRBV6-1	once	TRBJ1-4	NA	TGTGCCAGCAGTGAAGCCCGGGGGTTCGCCTTAAATGAAAAACTGTTTTTT	CASSEARGFALNEKLFF
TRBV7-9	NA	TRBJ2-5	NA	TGTGCCAGCAGCTTAGCAGGGCAGCCGAAGGAGACCCAGTACTTC	CASSLAGQPKETQYF
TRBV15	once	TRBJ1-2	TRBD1	TGTGCCACCAGCAGGGGGTTGAGGCAGGGGGCTGAAGGCTACACCTTC	CATSRGLRQGAEGYTF
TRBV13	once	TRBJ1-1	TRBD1	TGTGCCAGCAGCTTGAGGGACAGATTGAACACTGAAGCTTTCTTT	CASSLRDRLNTEAFF
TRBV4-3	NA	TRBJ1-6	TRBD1	TGCGCCAGCAGCCATCATGGGAGAGGACAGGGTAATTCACCCCTCCACTTT	CASSHHGRGQGNSPLHF
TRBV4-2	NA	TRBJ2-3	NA	TGTGCCAGCAGCCAAGTGGCAGATACGCAGTATTTT	CASSQVADTQYF
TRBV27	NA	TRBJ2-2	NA	TGTGCCAGCAGTTTACAAATACTGAACACCGGGGAGCTGTTTTTT	CASSLQILNTGELFF
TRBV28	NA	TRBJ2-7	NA	TGTGCCAGCATCGGGCCTAACCGCTACGAGCAGTACTTC	CASIGPNRYEQYF
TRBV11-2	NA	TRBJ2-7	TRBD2	TGTGCCAGCAGCTCAAGACCGGTGGGAGGGCCGTACGAGCAGTACTTC	CASSSRPVGGPYEQYF
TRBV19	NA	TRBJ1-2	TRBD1	TGTGCCAGTATAACCGGGACAGGGGTCGGCTACACCTTC	CASITGTGVGYTF
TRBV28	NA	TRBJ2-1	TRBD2	TGTGCCAGCAGTTTAGTCCGTAGGGCTAGCGGGAGGGTCGGGGAGCAGTTCTTC	CASSLVRRASGRVGEQFF